These 26 T cell receptor beta chains were sequenced from one sample in a study of T cell responses to AZD1222 COVID-19 vaccine. Sequencing was performed with immunoSEQ multiplex PCR; in TCRdb, only in-frame clones are kept and a portion is missing. The profile shows around 120,000 clones, 80% to 90% of them singletons. The material was peripheral blood, obtained on day 0 of AZD1222 vaccination. The receptor source for this set is an adult in good health.

The rearrangement joins TRBV15 to TRBJ1-6; D unclear. This CDR3 region has 12 residues. V shed 0 bases and J shed 9 bases, with 3 bases lying between them. CDR1 LNHNV and CDR2 YYDKDF come from the germline V gene (reference sequence). The CDR3 loop reads CATSRDRSPLHF. For the CDR3, the DNA is TGTGCCACCAGCAGAGATCGTTCACCCCTCCACTTT.

The chain recombines TRBV6-2 or TRBV6-3 with TRBJ1-6, with no clear D. Trimming shortened V by 2 bases and J by 4 bases, and 9 bases separated the two germline ends. Looked up from germline, CDR1 is MNHEY and CDR2 is SVGEGT. The CDR3 is made up of 15 amino acids. CDR3 region: CASSYGTPYNSPLHF. In DNA, the CDR3 is TGTGCCAGCAGTTACGGCACACCGTATAATTCACCCCTCCACTTT.

This chain uses TRBV7-6 with TRBJ1-1; 10 bases align to TRBD1. Germline CDR1 and CDR2: SGHVS and FNYEAQ. The CDR3 consists of 16 residues. Unmatched junction bases numbered 4, after V lost 2 bases and J lost 1 base. CDR3 in amino acids: CASSLRQGASNTEAFF. In nucleotides, the CDR3 is TGTGCCAGCAGCTTAAGACAGGGGGCGTCGAACACTGAAGCTTTCTTT.

A single count supports this clone. The rearrangement links TRBV5-1 to TRBJ1-4, with TRBD1 matching 9 bases. Trimming took 5 bases from V and 7 from J; bases not matched to a gene: 3. The CDR3 spans 13 residues. Looked up from germline, CDR1 is SGHRS and CDR2 is YFSETQ. The CDR3 nucleotides read TGCGCCAGCAGACAGGGGGCGGGTGAAAAACTGTTTTTT. The encoded protein is CASRQGAGEKLFF.

This chain links TRBV19 with TRBJ1-1, with a tentative D call TRBD1 (5 bases). The CDR3 sequence is 14 residues long. The germline V and J ends were trimmed by 1 base and 5 bases, with 11 bases remaining between them. Per the germline V gene, CDR1 is LNHDA and CDR2 is SQIVND (reference sequence). CDR3 residues: CASSIGQGSTEAFF. CDR3 sequence (DNA): TGTGCCAGTAGTATAGGGCAGGGTTCGACTGAAGCTTTCTTT.

J is TRBJ1-2 and V is TRBV7-9, with 9 bases aligning to TRBD1. Losses at the gene ends were 1 base for V and 6 bases for J; bases not matched to a gene: 0. CDR1 is SEHNR, CDR2 FQNEAQ, per germline (reference sequence). The length of the CDR3 is 13 residues. In DNA, the CDR3 is TGTGCCAGCAGCTTAGGGACAGGGGATGGCTACACCTTC. Translation gives CASSLGTGDGYTF.

The rearrangement links TRBV6-2 or TRBV6-3 to TRBJ2-4, with 7 positions matching TRBD2. CDR3 length equals 16 residues. Unmatched junction bases numbered 6, after V lost 2 bases and J lost 2 bases. CDR1 is MNHEY and CDR2 is SVGEGT in the germline V gene. The CDR3 coding sequence is TGTGCCAGCAGTTACGACCCTAGCGGATCCAAAAACATTCAGTACTTC. Translating gives CASSYDPSGSKNIQYF.

V and J are TRBV19 and TRBJ2-1; no reliable D call. Germline V gene lookup returns CDR1 LNHDA and CDR2 SQIVND (reference sequence). V lost 3 bases and J 4 bases, leaving 10 bases between the germline ends. The length of the CDR3 is 14 residues. CDR3 protein: CASSIGPGYNEQFF. The CDR3 nucleotides are TGTGCCAGTAGTATTGGCCCGGGTTACAATGAGCAGTTCTTC.

The chain uses TRBV11-2 and TRBJ2-7, with D hard to call. Germline V gives CDR1 SGHAT, CDR2 FQNNGV. The CDR3 extends over 14 amino acids. The germline V and J ends were trimmed by 5 bases and 0 bases, with 11 bases remaining between them. This CDR3 reads CASSLQRISYEQYF. For the CDR3, the DNA is TGTGCCAGCAGCCTCCAGAGGATCTCCTACGAGCAGTACTTC.

This clone was seen a few times. The chain uses TRBV6-5 and TRBJ1-2, with D tentatively TRBD1 (5 bases). Germline V CDR1 and CDR2: MNHEY, SVGAGI. The CDR3 consists of 14 residues. Trimming took off 8 bases at V and 6 bases at J, with 19 bases between the two ends. The DNA for the CDR3 is TGTGCCAGCCTCACGTATCAGGGTACTCATGGCTACACCTTC. Translated, it gives CASLTYQGTHGYTF.

This sequence joins TRBV29-1 and TRBJ2-3, with 12 bases identical to TRBD2. The V and J ends lost 5 bases and 0 bases, in that order; junction bases with no gene match: 3. Germline V gene lookup returns CDR1 SQVTM and CDR2 ANQGSEA. There are 15 residues in the CDR3. In DNA form, the CDR3 reads TGCAGCGTTACCACTAGCGGGGGGAGCACAGATACGCAGTATTTT. Its protein product is CSVTTSGGSTDTQYF.

The chain recombines TRBV19 with TRBJ1-1, with a possible D match to TRBD1 (6 bases). The V end lost 9 bases, the J end lost 2 bases, and 10 bases lay between the germline ends. Germline assignment: CDR1 LNHDA and CDR2 SQIVND (reference sequence). This CDR3 comprises 12 residues. CDR3 sequence reads: CASARGNTEAFF. As DNA, the CDR3 is TGTGCCAGCGCCAGGGGTAACACTGAAGCTTTCTTT.

The rearrangement uses TRBV4-3 and TRBJ1-1, with D possibly TRBD1 on 5 matching bases. Between the trimmed V and J ends, which lost 1 base and 6 bases, there was a span of 9 bases. Per germline, CDR1 LGHNA and CDR2 YSLEER. This CDR3 comprises 13 residues. CDR3 in DNA: TGCGCCAGCAGCCAAGTAGGGGAATCTGAAGCTTTCTTT. Encoded protein: CASSQVGESEAFF.

This clone has only one observation. The rearrangement joins TRBV29-1 to TRBJ1-2; D unclear. CDR3 size: 13 residues. Trimming took off 2 bases at V and 6 bases at J, with 13 bases between the two ends. Germline assignment: CDR1 SQVTM and CDR2 ANQGSEA. In nucleotides, the CDR3 is TGCAGCGTTGAACAGGCGAATCGGGATGGCTACACCTTC. Its protein product is CSVEQANRDGYTF.

This clone was recorded once. The chain couples TRBV19 to TRBJ2-3, with 8 bases identical to TRBD2. This CDR3 spans 16 amino acids. CDR1 LNHDA and CDR2 SQIVND come from the germline V gene (reference sequence). The J segment lost 0 bases and the V segment lost 1 base, leaving 3 bases of the junction unmatched. In DNA, the CDR3 is TGTGCCAGTAGTATAGCAGCGGGGGTTAGCACAGATACGCAGTATTTT. This sequence encodes CASSIAAGVSTDTQYF.

The chain combines TRBV7-2 with TRBJ2-7; D possibly matches TRBD1 or TRBD2 (5 bases each). The CDR3 runs to 14 residues. CDR1 and CDR2 from the germline V gene are SGHTA and FQGNSA. With 6 bases removed from V and 0 bases from J, the gap between germline ends came to 12 bases. CDR3 bases: TGTGCCAGCAGAAGGGACGCCAACTCCTACGAGCAGTACTTC. Translation gives CASRRDANSYEQYF.

The rearrangement uses TRBV5-5 and TRBJ1-5; a possible D gene is TRBD1 (5 bases). The V end lost 0 bases, the J end lost 3 bases, and 13 bases lay between the germline ends. Germline CDR1 reads SGHKS; CDR2 reads YYEKEE (reference sequence). CDR3 length equals 16 residues. The chain's CDR3 is CASSLAGRGINQPQHF. The CDR3 bases are TGTGCCAGCAGCTTGGCAGGCCGGGGGATCAATCAGCCCCAGCATTTT.

The rearrangement joins TRBV27 to TRBJ2-2, with 7 bases aligning to TRBD1. The CDR3 is made up of 15 amino acids. Germline trimming cut 5 bases from V and 0 bases from J; bases unmatched to any gene: 3. CDR1 is MNHEY and CDR2 is SMNVEV in the germline V gene (reference sequence). CDR3 DNA: TGTGCCAGCAGTCCCGACAGGGCGAACACCGGGGAGCTGTTTTTT. Translation gives CASSPDRANTGELFF.

V usage is TRBV3-1 (or the pseudogene TRBV3-2) and J usage is TRBJ2-7; 7 nucleotides align to TRBD2. J was trimmed by 4 bases and V by 0 bases; bases with no gene match: 6. The V gene's germline CDR1 is LGHDT and CDR2 YNNKEL (reference sequence). CDR3 length equals 15 residues. In DNA, the CDR3 is TGTGCCAGCAGCCAAGACCCGGGACTAATTTACGAGCAGTACTTC. As protein: CASSQDPGLIYEQYF.

The chain carries TRBV4-2 and TRBJ1-4, with unresolved D. V dropped 4 bases and J dropped 8 bases, with 17 bases sitting between them. Germline CDR1 reads LGHNA; CDR2 reads YNFKEQ. The CDR3 totals 15 residues. CDR3 sequence (DNA): TGTGCCAGCAGCCGCGAGAGGCCCGGGCGGGAAAAACTGTTTTTT. It yields the protein CASSRERPGREKLFF.

The chain has TRBV7-9 and TRBJ2-7, with D uncertain. Trimming took off 8 bases at V and 2 bases at J, with 13 bases between the two ends. CDR1 is SEHNR, CDR2 FQNEAQ, per germline (reference sequence). The CDR3 consists of 13 residues. The CDR3 here is CASSSRAAYEQYF. In DNA, the CDR3 is TGTGCCAGCTCCTCCCGGGCGGCCTACGAGCAGTACTTC.

The chain joins TRBV30 to TRBJ1-3, with D unclear. This CDR3 spans 13 amino acids. Germline CDR1 reads GTSNPN; CDR2 reads SVGIG (reference sequence). The V end was cut by 5 bases, the J end by 0 bases, with 8 bases between. This CDR3 is CAWGRSSGNTIYF. The CDR3 DNA sequence: TGTGCCTGGGGACGGTCCTCTGGAAACACCATATATTTT.

The table lists this clone with a count of one. The rearrangement joins TRBV7-2 to TRBJ2-2; D call uncertain. The CDR3 covers 15 residues. CDR1 is SGHTA and CDR2 is FQGNSA in the germline V gene. V lost 0 bases, J lost 2 bases, and 7 bases lay in between. CDR3 coding DNA: TGTGCCAGCAGCTTAGCAGGGCCAAACACCGGGGAGCTGTTTTTT. Its protein product is CASSLAGPNTGELFF.

The J gene is TRBJ2-3, the V gene TRBV7-2; 13 bases fit TRBD2. Germline V gene sequence: CDR1 SGHTA, CDR2 FQGNSA. V lost 1 base, J lost 4 bases, and 2 bases stayed unmatched. The CDR3 is 16 amino acids. The CDR3 DNA reads as TGTGCCAGCAGCTTAGGACTAGCGGGGGGTTCAGATACGCAGTATTTT. This codes for CASSLGLAGGSDTQYF.

V usage is TRBV4-2 and J usage is TRBJ2-7; D not resolved. V was shortened by 0 bases and J by 2 bases, with 14 bases between the two germline ends. Germline CDR1 and CDR2: LGHNA and YNFKEQ. The CDR3 sequence is 16 residues long. CDR3 coding DNA: TGTGCCAGCAGCCAAGATTTCGGCGGTGACACCTACGAGCAGTACTTC. This gives the protein CASSQDFGGDTYEQYF.

CDR3 region: CASSYRDNTIYF. Here the CDR3 DNA reads TGTGCCAGCAGCTACAGGGATAACACCATATATTTT. The chain recombines TRBV7-9 with TRBJ1-3; tentative D call: TRBD1 (6 bases). CDR1 and CDR2 (germline): SEHNR, FQNEAQ (reference sequence). Trimming pared 4 bases from V and 7 bases from J, leaving 8 bases between. The CDR3 covers 12 residues.